This T cell receptor beta chain was obtained from a study of OX40 agonist ivuxolimab in advanced cancers. The overall study: Patients were infused with ivuxolimab every 2 weeks at 0.01 to 10 mg/kg.

TCRdb's table, derived via immunoSEQ multiplex PCR, lists solely in-frame clones and lacks some. The sample carries roughly 84,000 clones, over 70% recorded once. This clone appeared a few times. What it binds is not known. General study findings and limits: CD8+ T cells (on average) carried more expanded clones than CD4+ T cells. Partial responders treated at 0.1-3.0 mg/kg exhibited clonal expansion among the lowest measured.

The CDR3 runs 14 residues. The V gene end was trimmed by 4 bases and the J gene end by 4 bases; junction bases not matched to a gene: 4. Germline V gives CDR1 LGHNA, CDR2 YNFKEQ. This rearrangement joins TRBV4-2 to TRBJ1-1, with 9 bases matching TRBD1. The source was CD4+ or CD8+ T cells sorted from blood, collected in a trial of the OX40 agonist ivuxolimab. This receptor was identified in an adult with an advanced solid tumor such as melanoma, head and neck, liver or kidney cancer. CDR3 protein: CASSPDRGSTEAFF. The DNA of the CDR3 is TGTGCCAGCAGCCCCGACAGGGGGAGCACTGAAGCTTTCTTT.